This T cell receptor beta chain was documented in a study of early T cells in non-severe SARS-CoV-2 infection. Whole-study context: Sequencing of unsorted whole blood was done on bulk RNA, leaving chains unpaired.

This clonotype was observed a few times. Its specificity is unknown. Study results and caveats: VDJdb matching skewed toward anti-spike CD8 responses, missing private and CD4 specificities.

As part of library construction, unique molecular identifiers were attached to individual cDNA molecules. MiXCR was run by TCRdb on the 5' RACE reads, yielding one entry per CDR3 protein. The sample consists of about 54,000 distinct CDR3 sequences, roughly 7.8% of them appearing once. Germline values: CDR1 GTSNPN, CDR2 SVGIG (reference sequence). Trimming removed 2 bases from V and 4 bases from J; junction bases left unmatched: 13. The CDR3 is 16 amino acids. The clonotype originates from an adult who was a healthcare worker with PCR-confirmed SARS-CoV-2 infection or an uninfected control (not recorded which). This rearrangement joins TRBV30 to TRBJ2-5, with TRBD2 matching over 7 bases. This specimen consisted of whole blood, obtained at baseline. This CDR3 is CAWSPRRGRGRETQYF. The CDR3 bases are TGTGCCTGGAGTCCAAGGCGCGGGAGAGGCCGAGAGACCCAGTACTTC.